Shown below are 24 T cell receptor beta chains from a single sample sequenced in a study of T cells in localized non-small cell lung cancer. Clones were read by immunoSEQ multiplex PCR, and TCRdb kept only the in-frame ones, dropping some. The sample carries tens of thousands of clones, approximately 88% recorded once. The sample was peripheral blood, taken before any cancer treatment. The receptors originated from a man aged 35-75 years with stage I squamous cell lung carcinoma.

The genes are TRBV11-2 and TRBJ2-1; the D is unclear. The ends were cut back, 3 bases at V and 5 bases at J, with 14 bases in the middle. The CDR3 sequence is 15 residues long. Per the germline V gene, CDR1 is SGHAT and CDR2 is FQNNGV. The CDR3 spells CASSFYYRPDNEQFF. In nucleotides, the CDR3 is TGTGCCAGCAGCTTTTATTATCGGCCAGACAATGAGCAGTTCTTC.

This chain uses TRBV5-4 with TRBJ2-1; D is unresolved. CDR3 length: 14 amino acids. Trimming left V 4 bases short and J 3 bases short, with 11 bases between. Germline values: CDR1 SGHNT, CDR2 YYREEE (reference sequence). The CDR3 DNA is TGTGCCAGCAGCCAGTTTAGGGACTACAATGAGCAGTTCTTC. Translation: CASSQFRDYNEQFF.

The chain has TRBV18 and TRBJ1-4; D call uncertain. The CDR3 runs 15 residues. CDR1 KGHSH and CDR2 LQKENI come from the germline V gene. The V gene lost 3 bases and the J gene lost 8 bases, with 16 bases spanning the gap. CDR3 bases: TGTGCCAGCTCACCGGGGATCGGGCAGGACGAAAAACTGTTTTTT. Translation: CASSPGIGQDEKLFF.

The chain recombines TRBV18 with TRBJ1-5, with D possibly being TRBD1 (5 bases). The CDR3 length is 14 residues. CDR1 is KGHSH and CDR2 is LQKENI in the germline V gene. V was clipped by 2 bases and J by 2 bases, with 7 bases between them. The CDR3 protein is CASSPGARNQPQHF. Written as DNA, the CDR3 is TGTGCCAGCTCACCAGGGGCGCGCAATCAGCCCCAGCATTTT.

The chain links TRBV6-1 to TRBJ2-7; 10 bases line up with TRBD1. Germline values: CDR1 MNHNS, CDR2 SASEGT. J lost 1 base, V lost 6 bases, and 6 bases had no gene match. There are 15 residues in the CDR3. The CDR3 sequence is CASRLGTGESYEQYF. The CDR3 nucleotides are TGTGCCAGCAGACTAGGGACAGGGGAGTCCTACGAGCAGTACTTC.

The chain has TRBV19 and TRBJ2-7; TRBD1 is a possible D gene (6 bases). Trimming removed 3 bases at V and 0 bases at J, with 12 bases between. CDR1 and CDR2 from the germline V gene are LNHDA and SQIVND (reference sequence). This CDR3 has 15 amino acids. CDR3 coding DNA: TGTGCCAGTAGTATCGGGACAAGGGGCTCCTACGAGCAGTACTTC. Translation: CASSIGTRGSYEQYF.

The CDR3, as DNA: TGTGCCAGTAGTAGAAAGGGACTAGCCGTAGGAGTTGGTGAGCAGTTCTTC. This gives the protein CASSRKGLAVGVGEQFF. The V gene is TRBV19, the J gene TRBJ2-1, with TRBD2 matching over 9 bases. Germline trimming cut 4 bases from V and 9 bases from J; bases unmatched to any gene: 16. Germline CDR1 LNHDA, CDR2 SQIVND (reference sequence). The CDR3 length is 17 residues.

CDR3 in amino acids: CASSQGQNTEAFF. In DNA form, the CDR3 reads TGTGCCAGCAGCCAAGGACAGAACACTGAAGCTTTCTTT. The gene calls are TRBV9 and TRBJ1-1; TRBD1 might be the D (5 bases). Germline values: CDR1 SGDLS, CDR2 YYNGEE. Between the trimmed V and J ends, which lost 4 bases and 1 base, there was a span of 8 bases. This CDR3 is built from 13 residues.

This chain joins TRBV5-1 and TRBJ1-5; the D is unclear. Germline loops: CDR1 SGHRS, CDR2 YFSETQ. V was trimmed by 0 bases and J by 6 bases, leaving 7 bases between them. This CDR3 has 13 residues. The CDR3 region has the DNA TGCGCCAGCAGCTTGGCGGGAGGTCAGCCCCAGCATTTT. Protein sequence: CASSLAGGQPQHF.

This chain connects TRBV5-1 to TRBJ1-2, with 9 bases that match TRBD1. Looked up from germline, CDR1 is SGHRS and CDR2 is YFSETQ. Trimming at V came to 0 bases and at J to 4 bases, leaving 10 bases not matched to a gene. The CDR3 is 17 amino acids. CDR3 loop: CASSLGTGVSELYGYTF. In DNA, the CDR3 is TGCGCCAGCAGCTTGGGGACAGGGGTTTCAGAACTCTATGGCTACACCTTC.

The chain carries TRBV5-1 and TRBJ2-7, with 10 positions matching TRBD1. Trimming took 1 base from V and 5 from J; bases not matched to a gene: 6. Germline-derived CDR1 and CDR2 are SGHRS and YFSETQ. The CDR3 is 15 amino acids. Here the CDR3 DNA reads TGCGCCAGCAGCTTGTCTCTGGGACAGGGGAACGAGCAGTACTTC. This sequence encodes CASSLSLGQGNEQYF.

The rearrangement joins TRBV5-1 to TRBJ2-5; D gene unclear. The CDR3 has 16 amino acids. The V end lost 5 bases, the J end lost 2 bases, and 19 bases lay between the germline ends. CDR1 and CDR2 (germline): SGHRS, YFSETQ. CDR3 protein: CASSWSGSPIQETQYF. In DNA, the CDR3 is TGCGCCAGCAGTTGGTCGGGCAGCCCAATACAAGAGACCCAGTACTTC.

The V and J genes are TRBV7-2 and TRBJ1-2, with a weak D call TRBD1 (6 bases). From germline, CDR1 is SGHTA and CDR2 FQGNSA. The CDR3 has 16 amino acids. The V and J ends lost 1 base and 4 bases respectively, with 16 bases between them. The CDR3 is CASSLDGTSGGYGYTF. In DNA, the CDR3 is TGTGCCAGCAGCTTAGATGGGACAAGCGGAGGCTATGGCTACACCTTC.

The V call is TRBV6-5, the J call TRBJ1-5; tentative D call: TRBD1 (6 bases). Trimming removed 0 bases from V and 5 bases from J, with 11 bases in between. Germline CDR1 reads MNHEY; CDR2 reads SVGAGI. The CDR3 is 15 amino acids. For the CDR3, the DNA is TGTGCCAGCAGTTACTCGCCAGGGGTGGATCAGCCCCAGCATTTT. It is translated as CASSYSPGVDQPQHF.

The genes are TRBV5-8 and TRBJ2-7; D gene ambiguous. Between the trimmed V and J ends, which lost 0 bases and 6 bases, there was a span of 10 bases. Germline assignment: CDR1 SGHTS and CDR2 YDEGEE. The CDR3 is 13 residues long. The CDR3 loop reads CASSLGRTSEQYF. The CDR3 region has the DNA TGTGCCAGCAGCTTGGGGCGGACGAGCGAGCAGTACTTC.

The chain employs TRBV7-2 and TRBJ2-7; TRBD1 might be the D (6 bases). Germline V CDR1 and CDR2: SGHTA, FQGNSA. This CDR3 has 15 amino acids. Trimming stripped 1 base from V and 2 bases from J, with 12 bases between. The CDR3 protein is CASSLDRTATYEQYF. The CDR3, as DNA: TGTGCCAGCAGCTTAGATAGGACAGCCACCTACGAGCAGTACTTC.

As DNA, the CDR3 is TGTGCCAGCAGCACCCGGACTAGCGGGGGGGCACGGGAGACCCAGTACTTC. The encoded protein is CASSTRTSGGARETQYF. The chain recombines TRBV13 with TRBJ2-5; 15 bases align to TRBD2. The length of the CDR3 is 17 residues. J was trimmed by 5 bases and V by 5 bases; bases with no gene match: 9. Looked up from germline, CDR1 is PRHDT and CDR2 is FYEKMQ (reference sequence). Together with reference TRBV13 and TRBJ2-5, the CDR3 gives the full variable domain: AAGVIQSPRHLIKEKRETATLKCYPIPRHDTVYWYQQGPGQDPQFLISFYEKMQSDKGSIPDRFSAQQFSDYHSELNMSSLELGDSALYFCASSTRTSGGARETQYFGPGTRLLVL.

A few counts support this clone. The V gene is TRBV6-5, the J gene TRBJ1-4; perhaps TRBD1 as D (6 bases). The V gene's germline CDR1 is MNHEY and CDR2 SVGAGI. This CDR3 comprises 13 residues. The V end was cut by 7 bases, the J end by 8 bases, with 14 bases between. Written as DNA, the CDR3 is TGTGCCAGCAACCGGGCGGGGGGCGAAAAACTGTTTTTT. This encodes CASNRAGGEKLFF.

The chain joins TRBV5-4 to TRBJ1-2; TRBD1 is a possible D gene (5 bases). Germline V gene lookup returns CDR1 SGHNT and CDR2 YYREEE (reference sequence). Trimming cost V 2 bases and J 2 bases, with 13 bases left between them. CDR3 length: 15 residues. CDR3 protein: CASSFSGVKNYGYTF. The CDR3 coding sequence is TGTGCCAGCAGCTTTTCGGGGGTGAAGAACTATGGCTACACCTTC.

The V call is TRBV11-3, the J call TRBJ2-3; 11 bases are a match to TRBD2. This CDR3 region has 18 residues. CDR1 and CDR2 (germline): SGHNT, YENEEA. Trimming removed 5 bases from V and 1 base from J; junction bases left unmatched: 11. CDR3 DNA: TGTGCCAGCAGCCAAACTAGCGGGGGAAGTCTTGGCACAGATACGCAGTATTTT. Translated, it gives CASSQTSGGSLGTDTQYF. The whole variable domain, remainder taken from reference TRBV11-3 and TRBJ2-3, is EAGVVQSPRYKIIEKKQPVAFWCNPISGHNTLYWYLQNLGQGPELLIRYENEEAVDDSQLPKDRFSAERLKGVDSTLKIQPAELGDSAVYLCASSQTSGGSLGTDTQYFGPGTRLTVL.

The V and J genes are TRBV12-5 and TRBJ2-2; tentatively, D is TRBD2 (5 bases). This CDR3 has 13 amino acids. Germline-derived CDR1 and CDR2 are LGHNT and FRNRAP. The CDR3 reads CAWGAKNTGELFF. The CDR3 region has the DNA TGTGCCTGGGGAGCGAAAAACACCGGGGAGCTGTTTTTT.

This chain links TRBV6-5 with TRBJ1-2; D unclear. This CDR3 spans 14 amino acids. V lost 0 bases and J lost 8, with 13 bases in between. Germline loops: CDR1 MNHEY, CDR2 SVGAGI. CDR3 nucleotides: TGTGCCAGCAGTTACTCTGCAGCCTGGAGGGGCTACACCTTC. This sequence encodes CASSYSAAWRGYTF.

CDR3 DNA sequence: TGCGCCAGCAGCCATACGGGCCTTTACACCGGGGAGCTGTTTTTT. Its translation: CASSHTGLYTGELFF. This rearrangement joins TRBV4-1 to TRBJ2-2; D is ambiguous. Trimming stripped 3 bases from V and 3 bases from J, with 11 bases between. The germline V gene has CDR1 MGHRA and CDR2 YSYEKL. This CDR3 is built from 15 residues.

The CDR3 sequence is CASSLVLETQYF. The DNA of the CDR3 is TGTGCCAGCAGCTTAGTTTTAGAGACCCAGTACTTC. The chain joins TRBV7-6 to TRBJ2-5; D is unclear. Trimming stripped 1 base from V and 4 bases from J, with 4 bases between. CDR1 SGHVS and CDR2 FNYEAQ come from the germline V gene. The CDR3 consists of 12 residues.